The next 19 T cell receptor beta chains were all read from a single sample in a study of blood T cell repertoires in COVID-19. Only in-frame clones appear in the TCRdb table, and some are missing; sequencing was by immunoSEQ multiplex PCR. The sample records fewer than 350,000 clones, about 82% being singletons. The sequenced sample consisted of peripheral blood. These receptors were taken from a human donor in a cohort sampled during active COVID-19.

The rearrangement links TRBV5-1 to TRBJ1-2; 7 bases map to TRBD1. V dropped 2 bases and J dropped 4; count of bases not matched to a gene: 5. Germline assignment: CDR1 SGHRS and CDR2 YFSETQ. This CDR3 is 14 amino acids long. CDR3 sequence (DNA): TGCGCCAGCAGCTTCCAGGGGGACCTCTATGGCTACACCTTC. Its translation: CASSFQGDLYGYTF. Full variable domain (rest looked up from reference TRBV5-1 and TRBJ1-2): KAGVTQTPRYLIKTRGQQVTLSCSPISGHRSVSWYQQTPGQGLQFLFEYFSETQRNKGNFPGRFSGRQFSNSRSEMNVSTLELGDSALYLCASSFQGDLYGYTFGSGTRLTVV.

In its sample, this clone was seen once. V usage is TRBV19 and J usage is TRBJ2-7; a weak D match, TRBD2 (5 bases). Germline-derived CDR1 and CDR2 are LNHDA and SQIVND (reference sequence). The V end lost 9 bases, the J end lost 2 bases, and 14 bases lay between the germline ends. The CDR3 sequence is 13 residues long. CDR3 region: CASSRGQTYEQYF. The DNA for the CDR3 is TGTGCCAGCAGTCGGGGTCAGACCTACGAGCAGTACTTC.

The chain is built from TRBV30 and TRBJ1-1; a possible D gene is TRBD1 (6 bases). This CDR3 region has 15 residues. Germline loops: CDR1 GTSNPN, CDR2 SVGIG (reference sequence). V dropped 7 bases and J dropped 4 bases, with 22 bases sitting between them. The CDR3 DNA follows: TGTGCCTTAAGCGGGGCAGGGGTTAGGGTCACTGAAGCTTTCTTT. This codes for CALSGAGVRVTEAFF.

The CDR3 DNA sequence: TGTGCCACCAGTGACAGGACAGAAGCTAACTATGGCTACACCTTC. It encodes CATSDRTEANYGYTF. This sequence joins TRBV24-1 and TRBJ1-2, with D possibly TRBD1 on 6 matching bases. This CDR3 comprises 15 residues. V shed 4 bases and J shed 0 bases, with 11 bases lying between them. Looked up from germline, CDR1 is KGHDR and CDR2 is SFDVKD.

The J gene is TRBJ2-3, the V gene TRBV10-1, with 11 bases matching TRBD2. With 3 bases clipped from V and 9 bases from J, the junction kept 5 bases outside the gene matches. CDR1 and CDR2 (germline): WNHNN, SYGVQD (reference sequence). This CDR3 is built from 14 residues. CDR3 in amino acids: CASSDLAGGQTQYF. The CDR3 DNA sequence: TGCGCCAGCAGTGATTTAGCGGGGGGGCAAACGCAGTATTTT.

The chain is built from TRBV24-1 and TRBJ1-4; D remains ambiguous. With 4 bases removed from V and 0 bases from J, the gap between germline ends came to 14 bases. CDR1 is KGHDR and CDR2 is SFDVKD in the germline V gene. The CDR3 sequence is 17 residues long. The CDR3 region is CATSDSTYGTTNEKLFF. The CDR3, as DNA: TGTGCCACCAGTGACTCTACTTACGGTACAACTAATGAAAAACTGTTTTTT.

The chain has TRBV12-5 and TRBJ1-5; the D is unclear. V was cut by 6 bases and J by 7 bases, with 16 bases left in between. The CDR3 length is 14 residues. Per germline, CDR1 LGHNT and CDR2 FRNRAP. The CDR3 DNA sequence: TGTGCTAGTGGCTCCGAGGGAAGAAGCCAGCCCCAGCATTTT. Its protein product is CASGSEGRSQPQHF.

The chain has TRBV18 and TRBJ1-3; 8 bases are shared with TRBD1. Trimming cost V 6 bases and J 8 bases; bases outside gene matches: 15. The CDR3 contains 16 residues. Germline V gives CDR1 KGHSH, CDR2 LQKENI. For the CDR3, the DNA is TGTGCCAGCTCCCCTTCGACAGGGGTTGTGGGAGACACCATATATTTT. This encodes CASSPSTGVVGDTIYF.

The chain has TRBV20-1 and TRBJ1-5, with D perhaps TRBD1 (6 bases). CDR1 and CDR2 (germline): DFQATT, SNEGSKA (reference sequence). CDR3 length: 15 amino acids. Between the trimmed V and J ends, which lost 3 bases and 2 bases, there was a span of 14 bases. CDR3 protein: CSASLSGAGNQPQHF. CDR3 nucleotide sequence: TGCAGTGCTAGTTTATCAGGGGCGGGCAATCAGCCCCAGCATTTT.

V and J are TRBV5-1 and TRBJ1-6; 7 nucleotides align to TRBD1. CDR1 is SGHRS and CDR2 is YFSETQ in the germline V gene. The J segment lost 8 bases and the V segment lost 5 bases, leaving 7 bases of the junction unmatched. The CDR3 runs 14 residues. The CDR3 bases are TGCGCCAGCAGGGCGAGACAGGGCGATTCACCCCTCCACTTT. It specifies CASRARQGDSPLHF.

This clone was observed a handful of times. This sequence joins TRBV29-1 and TRBJ1-4, with 10 bases that match TRBD1. Trimming took 7 bases from V and 8 from J; bases not matched to a gene: 16. Looked up from germline, CDR1 is SQVTM and CDR2 is ANQGSEA. This CDR3 has 16 amino acids. The CDR3 reads CSASTGGAFRYEKLFF. The CDR3 coding sequence is TGCAGCGCATCGACAGGGGGCGCGTTTCGTTACGAAAAACTGTTTTTT.

The gene calls are TRBV30 and TRBJ2-3; D possibly corresponds to TRBD1 (6 bases). V lost 1 base to trimming and J lost 5 bases, with 10 bases between them. This CDR3 is 13 amino acids long. Germline CDR1 reads GTSNPN; CDR2 reads SVGIG (reference sequence). For the CDR3, the DNA is TGTGCCTGGAGTGGACAGGAACTAGATACGCAGTATTTT. Translation: CAWSGQELDTQYF. The variable domain in full, completed from reference TRBV30 and TRBJ2-3, reads SQTIHQWPATLVQPVGSPLSLECTVEGTSNPNLYWYRQAAGRGLQLLFYSVGIGQISSEVPQNLSASRPQDRQFILSSKKLLLSDSGFYLCAWSGQELDTQYFGPGTRLTVL.

V usage is TRBV10-3 and J usage is TRBJ2-4, with 10 bases lining up with TRBD1. V lost 2 bases, J lost 2 bases, and 15 bases stayed unmatched. This CDR3 comprises 20 residues. Per germline, CDR1 ENHRY and CDR2 SYGVKD. CDR3 region: CAISEAGGTGVSGTKNIQYF. The CDR3 nucleotides read TGTGCCATCAGTGAGGCGGGCGGGACAGGGGTGTCTGGGACCAAAAACATTCAGTACTTC.

The chain links TRBV5-4 to TRBJ1-1; D not certain. The CDR3 length is 16 residues. With 0 bases removed from V and 0 bases from J, the gap between germline ends came to 12 bases. The V gene's germline CDR1 is SGHNT and CDR2 YYREEE (reference sequence). The CDR3 loop is CASSLGGGLLNTEAFF. The CDR3 nucleotides are TGTGCCAGCAGCTTGGGGGGAGGACTCCTGAACACTGAAGCTTTCTTT.

The chain joins TRBV27 to TRBJ2-1, with TRBD1 matching 7 bases. V dropped 7 bases and J dropped 5; count of bases not matched to a gene: 14. The CDR3 loop spans 16 amino acids. Germline V CDR1 and CDR2: MNHEY, SMNVEV (reference sequence). The CDR3 spells CASTPYRGKKDNEQFF. CDR3 coding DNA: TGTGCCAGCACCCCGTACAGGGGAAAGAAGGACAATGAGCAGTTCTTC.

The J gene is TRBJ2-7, the V gene TRBV10-2, with D maybe TRBD2 (6 bases). The CDR3 runs to 12 residues. The V gene's germline CDR1 is WSHSY and CDR2 SAAADI. The V end lost 4 bases, the J end lost 6 bases, and 10 bases lay between the germline ends. CDR3 coding DNA: TGCGCCAGCAGTGCGGCGGGGAGCGAGCAGTACTTC. This sequence encodes CASSAAGSEQYF.

The chain joins TRBV19 to TRBJ1-2; 10 positions match TRBD1. Germline CDR1 LNHDA, CDR2 SQIVND (reference sequence). The length of the CDR3 is 18 residues. J lost 2 bases, V lost 2 bases, and 11 bases had no gene match. CDR3 nucleotide sequence: TGTGCCAGTAGTATAAAGAGGGACAGGGGAATGAGCAACTATGGCTACACCTTC. Its translation: CASSIKRDRGMSNYGYTF. The complete variable domain, with remaining parts taken from reference TRBV19 and TRBJ1-2, reads DGGITQSPKYLFRKEGQNVTLSCEQNLNHDAMYWYRQDPGQGLRLIYYSQIVNDFQKGDIAEGYSVSREKKESFPLTVTSAQKNPTAFYLCASSIKRDRGMSNYGYTFGSGTRLTVV.

The genes are TRBV11-2 and TRBJ1-3, with D unclear. CDR3 length equals 15 residues. Trimming cost V 2 bases and J 2 bases, with 10 bases left between them. The germline V gene has CDR1 SGHAT and CDR2 FQNNGV. CDR3 coding DNA: TGTGCCAGCAGCTTATATGGTAGCGCTGGAAACACCATATATTTT. Protein product: CASSLYGSAGNTIYF.

The chain has TRBV7-2 and TRBJ2-5, with TRBD1 matching over 9 bases. With V trimmed by 5 bases and J by 5 bases, 9 bases remained unmatched. Germline CDR1 reads SGHTA; CDR2 reads FQGNSA. CDR3 length: 15 amino acids. This chain's CDR3 is CASSTGTGRIETQYF. The CDR3, as DNA: TGTGCCAGCAGCACTGGGACAGGGCGAATTGAGACCCAGTACTTC.